This TCR beta chain was identified in a study of cytomegalovirus exposure and HLA in healthy donors. PCR employed 60 Vbeta and 13 Jbeta primers. Sequencing used immunoSEQ multiplex PCR; TCRdb keeps in-frame clones, though not all of them. This sample has some 150,000 clones, with 80% to 90% found just once. Germline lookup yields CDR1 LNHDA and CDR2 SQIVND (reference sequence). Trimming removed 5 bases from V and 0 bases from J, with 10 bases in between. The CDR3 has 14 residues. Specimen: PBMCs. The receptor was isolated from a woman aged 45-65 years in good health and CMV-seronegative. The V call is TRBV19, the J call TRBJ1-1; maybe TRBD1 (5 bases). The CDR3 DNA reads TGTGCCAGTAGTTCAGGGTCAATGAACACTGAAGCTTTCTTT. Its translation: CASSSGSMNTEAFF.